These 8 T cell receptor beta chains were sequenced from one sample in a study of T cell repertoires in aging, cancer and after chemotherapy. Rearranged V-D-J TRB sequences were amplified with a mixed TRB-A/B primer pool. TCRdb redid the calling of the multiplex PCR reads with MiXCR, one entry per CDR3 protein. The table shows fewer than 4,000 distinct CDR3 sequences, with about 35% occurring only once. TCR beta rearrangements were amplified from peripheral blood genomic DNA. What was sequenced was blood. The receptors derive from a human donor in good health.

This clonotype came up a few times. This sequence joins TRBV6-1 and TRBJ2-6; no clear D. The CDR3 extends over 18 amino acids. Trimming stripped 5 bases from V and 1 base from J, with 18 bases between. Per the germline V gene, CDR1 is MNHNS and CDR2 is SASEGT. CDR3 nucleotides: TGTGCCAGCAGTCGAGTTGGCTCTTTTAAATCTGGGGCCAACGTCCTGACTTTC. The encoded protein is CASSRVGSFKSGANVLTF.

The chain links TRBV7-6 to TRBJ2-7; D ambiguous. Deletions cut 5 bases from V and 4 bases from J, with 15 bases between. This CDR3 region has 14 residues. Germline lookup yields CDR1 SGHVS and CDR2 FNYEAQ. The DNA of the CDR3 is TGTGCCAGCAGCCCCCTCGGCAGGCCGTACGAGCAGTACTTC. Residues: CASSPLGRPYEQYF. The variable domain in full, with the rest retrieved from reference TRBV7-6 and TRBJ2-7, is GAGVSQSPRYKVTKRGQDVALRCDPISGHVSLYWYRQALGQGPEFLTYFNYEAQQDKSGLPNDRFSAERPEGSISTLTIQRTEQRDSAMYRCASSPLGRPYEQYFGPGTRLTVT.

This chain uses TRBV27 with TRBJ1-3; D not certain. The CDR3 is 13 amino acids. Germline-derived CDR1 and CDR2 are MNHEY and SMNVEV (reference sequence). Deletions cut 6 bases from V and 1 base from J, with 7 bases between. This CDR3 reads CASSPTSGNTIYF. CDR3 DNA: TGTGCCAGCAGCCCTACATCTGGAAACACCATATATTTT.

The gene calls are TRBV20-1 and TRBJ2-5, with TRBD2 matching over 7 bases. The CDR3 extends over 13 amino acids. The ends lost 3 bases at V and 4 bases at J; junction bases unmatched: 5. Germline V CDR1 and CDR2: DFQATT, SNEGSKA (reference sequence). This chain's CDR3 is CSASKREVETQYF. The CDR3 DNA reads TGCAGTGCTAGTAAACGGGAGGTAGAGACCCAGTACTTC.

This clonotype turned up a few times. This rearrangement joins TRBV27 to TRBJ2-7, with D possibly being TRBD1 (7 bases). The CDR3 sequence is 13 residues long. Germline V gene data show CDR1 as MNHEY and CDR2 as SMNVEV (reference sequence). Trimming removed 6 bases at V and 3 bases at J, with 12 bases between. The CDR3 is CASSRQGGYEQYF. CDR3 bases: TGTGCCAGCAGCCGACAGGGAGGCTACGAGCAGTACTTC.

Remarks on this clonotype: The germline gene is not matched at one end of the junction; a read error may be the cause. The rearrangement uses TRBV4-2 and TRBJ1-2, with 8 bases fitting TRBD1. CDR3 length: 15 residues. Germline CDR1 LGHNA, CDR2 YNFKEQ. The CDR3 nucleotides read TGCGCCAGCAGCCAGGCGACCGGACAGGGCCGTGGCTACACCTTC. It is translated as CASSQATGQGRGYTF.

This clonotype was detected once. Germline is not matched at one junction end, which may reflect a read error. V is TRBV6-5 and J is TRBJ2-5, with D tentatively TRBD2 (5 bases). The CDR3 extends over 12 amino acids. CDR1 and CDR2 from the germline V gene are MNHEY and SVGAGI. The CDR3 DNA follows: TGTTCCAGCACCTCCCCGGGGGAGACCCAGTACTTC. It specifies CSSTSPGETQYF.

The chain combines TRBV20-1 with TRBJ1-2; D possibly corresponds to TRBD1 (5 bases). This CDR3 has 12 residues. Per germline, CDR1 DFQATT and CDR2 SNEGSKA (reference sequence). V gave up 6 bases and J gave up 7 bases, with 15 bases separating them. The CDR3 protein is CSAPRSGTGYTF. The CDR3 DNA reads as TGCAGTGCCCCACGGTCCGGGACTGGCTACACCTTC.